This TCR beta chain was retrieved from a study of shared clonotypes between healthy human individuals (dated by TCRdb to about 2020). The study in broad terms: A few men and two women, aged 18 to 49 years, made up the cohort. For each donor, three plates each were used for CD4 naive and CD4 memory, two plates were used for CD8 naive, and one plate was used for CD8 memory. To estimate repertoire size and how much clonotype sharing occurs between individuals, the study deeply sequenced the blood TCR repertoires of 5 or 6 healthy adults. To increase sequencing depth and limit assay-specific biases, TCR repertoire library preparation and sequencing were carried out by different laboratories using diverse techniques. Leukapheresis yielded between about 0.94 and 10 billion PBMCs per donor. Study-level results and caveats: Based on pairwise subsampling, the degree of clonotype sharing among donors was expected to be affected by sequencing depth. Compared with non-shared clonotypes, clonotypes shared by all four sorted-subset donors had higher generation probabilities. About 4.5% of naive CD4, approximately 3.7% of naive CD8, roughly 2.4% of memory CD4, and over 0.35% of memory CD8 clonotypes were shared across several donors. Incomplete sequencing was indicated by rarefaction of sorted-subset datasets, despite the large sequencing depth. The genetic and exposure-history diversity represented was limited by the small number of donors. Sampling was limited to blood, and TCR repertoires in tissue likely differ from TCR repertoires in blood. Larger estimated clonotype richness was generally found for naive subsets than for memory subsets.

Using the deep immunoSEQ assay, TCR CDR3 regions were amplified from genomic DNA by multiplex PCR. For each cell subset, the extracted genomic DNA was distributed evenly across all wells of several immunoSEQ 96-well plates, and each plate served as one replicate. For sorted subsets, each replicate PCR was loaded with roughly 200 ng genomic DNA, equivalent to 25,000 to 35,000 T cell genomes. Purified libraries were measured with a Qubit 3.0 fluorometer, size-checked on a Bioanalyzer 2100, and measured again with the KAPA Library Quantification kit. Each immunoSEQ 96-well plate was sequenced on its own single-read 150-cycle Illumina NextSeq 550 flow cell. As for the original processing: Because only junctional sequences without quality scores were contained in the immunoSEQ output, filtering matching that applied to full-length reads could not be performed. To assign V/J genes and CDR3, sequences were annotated against IMGT germline references using PyIR, a Python wrapper for IgBLAST v1.9. Reads were filtered out if the reads had weak V/J assignments (E-value above 1e-6), no CDR3, stop codons, out-of-frame junctions, or ambiguous translated residues. V3J clonotypes were defined as sequences sharing an identical inferred V gene, J gene, and CDR3 amino acid sequence. Percentage overlap between repertoires was computed as shared unique clonotypes divided by the size of the smaller repertoire. Repertoire richness was assessed with RTK rarefaction, the Chao1 estimator, and Recon v2.1 estimates of unobserved clonotypes. For all TCRbeta clonotypes obtained by the gDNA method from several donors, generation probabilities were computed with OLGA. Not all clones reach the TCRdb copy of this immuneACCESS table, which keeps in-frame sequences only. Checked studies attribute under half of the gap to unresolved V genes and leave the rest unexplained. V, J and clone size were drawn from that table, and D and trimming were deduced from the DNA. Across this sample there are roughly 2.1 million clones, with 85% to 95% seen only once. Roughly 1.8% of the sample is taken by the ten largest.

Comment on this clone: Its antigen remains unidentified. Qualities for individual bases were not recorded, and no much larger clone is one base off.

CD8 naive samples were obtained by positive selection for CCR7 among CD45RO-negative cells, yielding a CD45RA+CCR7+ population from which TemRA cells were excluded. The donors were healthy, HIV-negative adults who had no recently reported acute infections or vaccinations. Only Caucasian adults living in Nashville, Tennessee, USA were represented among the donors. Blood was collected by leukapheresis, and PBMCs were isolated by Ficoll-Histopaque density gradient centrifugation and then cryopreserved in liquid nitrogen vapor phase. Analytical flow cytometry was used to check the purity and quantity of each magnetically sorted T cell population. Genomic DNA was isolated from every sorted fraction and measured by UV absorbance on a Nanodrop 2000c. The material sequenced was naive CD8+ T cells from PBMCs. The sample's cell subset or site label, in plain terms: CD45RA+CCR7+. This clonotype originated in a man aged 18 to 35 in good health. Some clones in this sample may be carry-over from other donors' samples.

The CDR3 amino acid sequence is: CASSQEEPGVNGYTF. The nucleotides read TGCGCCAGCAGCCAAGAGGAGCCGGGGGTGAATGGCTACACCTTC. This chain is built from TRBV4-3 and TRBJ1-2; TRBD1 is perhaps the D gene, given 5 matching bases. V loses 0 bases of germline sequence and J loses 6 bases, and the interval between the two ends is 14 bases. CDR1 LGHNA and CDR2 YSLEER are derived from the germline V gene. The CDR3 spans 15 residues, from the cysteine through the phenylalanine. Only the CDR3 DNA stays, 45 bases, in frame from base 1.